The T cell receptor (beta chain) under discussion was sequenced for a study of cytomegalovirus exposure and HLA in healthy donors. Study results and caveats: Confirmation was obtained in vitro that a few CMV-associated chains are specific for CMV antigens. One later analysis, an examination of the roughly 130 validation repertoires, found that first-cohort TCR clusters tended to co-occur in them.

Regarding this clone: Its specificity is not known.

The data were produced by immunoSEQ multiplex PCR, yet TCRdb's version contains in-frame clones alone and is incomplete. The sample contains 200,000 or so clones, roughly 84% of which appear only once. Per the germline V gene, CDR1 is SNHLY and CDR2 is FYNNEI. Trimming removed 7 bases from V and 6 bases from J, with 12 bases in between. The CDR3 contains 13 residues. Input material: PBMCs. The sequence came from a woman under 40 in good health and CMV-seropositive. The chain carries TRBV2 and TRBJ2-2; D is perhaps TRBD2 (6 bases). The CDR3 DNA reads TGTGCCAGCATCGAATGGGGGGCCGGGGAGCTGTTTTTT. Protein: CASIEWGAGELFF.